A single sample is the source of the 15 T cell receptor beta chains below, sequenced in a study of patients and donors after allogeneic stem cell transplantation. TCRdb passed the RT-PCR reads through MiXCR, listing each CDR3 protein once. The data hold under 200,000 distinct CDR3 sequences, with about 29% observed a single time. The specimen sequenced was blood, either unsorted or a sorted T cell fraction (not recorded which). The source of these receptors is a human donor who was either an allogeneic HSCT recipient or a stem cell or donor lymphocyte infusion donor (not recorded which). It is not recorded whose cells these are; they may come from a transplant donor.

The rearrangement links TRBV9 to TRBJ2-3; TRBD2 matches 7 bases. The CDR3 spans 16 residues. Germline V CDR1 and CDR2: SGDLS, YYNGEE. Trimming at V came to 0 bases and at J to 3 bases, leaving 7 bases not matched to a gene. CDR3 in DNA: TGTGCCAGCAGCGTAGCGTCTAGCGGATGGACAGATACGCAGTATTTT. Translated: CASSVASSGWTDTQYF.

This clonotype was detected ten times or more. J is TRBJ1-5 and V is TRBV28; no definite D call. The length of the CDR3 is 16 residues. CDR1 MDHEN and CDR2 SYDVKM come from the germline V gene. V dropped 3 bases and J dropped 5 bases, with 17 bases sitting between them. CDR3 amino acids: CASSFEMQVSHQPQHF. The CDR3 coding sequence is TGTGCCAGCAGTTTCGAAATGCAGGTCAGTCATCAGCCCCAGCATTTT.

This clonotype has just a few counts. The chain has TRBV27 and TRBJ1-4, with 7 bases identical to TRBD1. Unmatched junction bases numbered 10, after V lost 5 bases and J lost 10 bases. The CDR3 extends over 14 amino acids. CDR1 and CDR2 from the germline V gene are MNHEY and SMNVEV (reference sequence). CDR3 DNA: TGTGCCAGCAGTCCCGGGACAGTGATTGGAAAACTGTTTTTT. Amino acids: CASSPGTVIGKLFF.

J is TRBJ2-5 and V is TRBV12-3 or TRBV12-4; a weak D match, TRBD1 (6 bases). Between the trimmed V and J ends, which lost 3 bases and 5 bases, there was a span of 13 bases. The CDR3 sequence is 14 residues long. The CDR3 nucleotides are TGTGCCAGCAGTTTTCGGCAGGGGCTGGAGACCCAGTACTTC. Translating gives CASSFRQGLETQYF.

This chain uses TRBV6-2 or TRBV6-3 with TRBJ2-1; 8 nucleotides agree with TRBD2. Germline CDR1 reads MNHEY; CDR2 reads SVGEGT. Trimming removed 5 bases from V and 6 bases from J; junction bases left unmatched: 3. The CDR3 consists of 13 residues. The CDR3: CASSIAGSNEQFF. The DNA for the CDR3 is TGTGCCAGCAGTATAGCGGGATCCAATGAGCAGTTCTTC.

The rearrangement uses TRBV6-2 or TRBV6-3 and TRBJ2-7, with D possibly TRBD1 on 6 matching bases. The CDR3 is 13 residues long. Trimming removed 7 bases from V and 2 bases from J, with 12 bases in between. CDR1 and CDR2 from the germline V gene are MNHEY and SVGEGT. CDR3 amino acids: CASTDRFAYEQYF. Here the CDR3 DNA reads TGTGCCAGCACCGACAGGTTTGCCTACGAGCAGTACTTC.

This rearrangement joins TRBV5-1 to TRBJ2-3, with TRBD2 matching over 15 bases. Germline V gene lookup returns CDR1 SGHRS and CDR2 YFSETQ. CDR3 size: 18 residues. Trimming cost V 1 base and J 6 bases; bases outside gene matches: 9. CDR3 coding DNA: TGCGCCAGCAGCTTGTACGGACTAGCGGGAGGGCCGAGCGATACGCAGTATTTT. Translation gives CASSLYGLAGGPSDTQYF.

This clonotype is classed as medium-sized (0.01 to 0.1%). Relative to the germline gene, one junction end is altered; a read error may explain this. The chain's CDR3 is CSARDNVGYGYTF. In nucleotides, the CDR3 is TGCAGTGCAAGAGATAACGTCGGCTATGGCTACACCTTC. The chain joins TRBV20-1 to TRBJ1-2, with no clear D. CDR1 and CDR2 (germline): DFQATT, SNEGSKA (reference sequence). This CDR3 contains 13 residues.

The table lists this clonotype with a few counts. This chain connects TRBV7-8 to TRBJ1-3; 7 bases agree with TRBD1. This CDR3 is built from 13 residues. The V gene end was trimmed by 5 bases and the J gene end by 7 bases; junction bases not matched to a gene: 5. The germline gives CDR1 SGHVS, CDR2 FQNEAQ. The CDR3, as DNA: TGTGCCAGCAGCCAGGGACAGTCTAACACCATATATTTT. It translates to CASSQGQSNTIYF.

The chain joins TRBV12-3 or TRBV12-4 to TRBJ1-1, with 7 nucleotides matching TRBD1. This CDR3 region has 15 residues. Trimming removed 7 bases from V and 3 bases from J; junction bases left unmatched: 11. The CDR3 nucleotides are TGTGCCAGCACTCGCCGGCGACAGGGAGACACTGAAGCTTTCTTT. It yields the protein CASTRRRQGDTEAFF.

The CDR3 DNA is TGTGCCACCAGCAGACAGGGTTCCTACGAGCAGTACTTC. This translates into CATSRQGSYEQYF. This chain joins TRBV15 and TRBJ2-7, with D maybe TRBD1 (5 bases). This CDR3 has 13 residues. Germline loops: CDR1 LNHNV, CDR2 YYDKDF (reference sequence). V was shortened by 2 bases and J by 1 base, with 6 bases between the two germline ends.

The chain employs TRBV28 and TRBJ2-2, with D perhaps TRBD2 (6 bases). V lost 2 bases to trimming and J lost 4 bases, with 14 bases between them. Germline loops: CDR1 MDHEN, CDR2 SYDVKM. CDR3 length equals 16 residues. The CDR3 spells CASSLAGGAGTGELFF. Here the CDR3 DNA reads TGTGCCAGCAGTTTAGCCGGCGGGGCGGGCACCGGGGAGCTGTTTTTT.

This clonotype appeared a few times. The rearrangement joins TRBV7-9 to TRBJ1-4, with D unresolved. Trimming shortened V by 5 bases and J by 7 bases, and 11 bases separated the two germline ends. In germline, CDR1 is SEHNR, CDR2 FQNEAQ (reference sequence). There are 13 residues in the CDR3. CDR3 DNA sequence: TGTGCCAGCAGCCCGCCGTCAAGTGAAAAACTGTTTTTT. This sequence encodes CASSPPSSEKLFF.

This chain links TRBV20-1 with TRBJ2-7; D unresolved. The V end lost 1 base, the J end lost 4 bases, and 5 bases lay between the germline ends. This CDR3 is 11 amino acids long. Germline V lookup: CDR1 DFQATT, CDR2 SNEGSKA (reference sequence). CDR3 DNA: TGCAGTGCTAGAGCAGGATACGAGCAGTACTTC. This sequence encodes CSARAGYEQYF.

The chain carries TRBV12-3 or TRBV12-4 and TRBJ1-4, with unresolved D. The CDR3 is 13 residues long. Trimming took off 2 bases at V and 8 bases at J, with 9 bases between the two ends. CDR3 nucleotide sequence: TGTGCCAGCAGTTTAATTCCTTCGGAAAAACTGTTTTTT. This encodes CASSLIPSEKLFF.